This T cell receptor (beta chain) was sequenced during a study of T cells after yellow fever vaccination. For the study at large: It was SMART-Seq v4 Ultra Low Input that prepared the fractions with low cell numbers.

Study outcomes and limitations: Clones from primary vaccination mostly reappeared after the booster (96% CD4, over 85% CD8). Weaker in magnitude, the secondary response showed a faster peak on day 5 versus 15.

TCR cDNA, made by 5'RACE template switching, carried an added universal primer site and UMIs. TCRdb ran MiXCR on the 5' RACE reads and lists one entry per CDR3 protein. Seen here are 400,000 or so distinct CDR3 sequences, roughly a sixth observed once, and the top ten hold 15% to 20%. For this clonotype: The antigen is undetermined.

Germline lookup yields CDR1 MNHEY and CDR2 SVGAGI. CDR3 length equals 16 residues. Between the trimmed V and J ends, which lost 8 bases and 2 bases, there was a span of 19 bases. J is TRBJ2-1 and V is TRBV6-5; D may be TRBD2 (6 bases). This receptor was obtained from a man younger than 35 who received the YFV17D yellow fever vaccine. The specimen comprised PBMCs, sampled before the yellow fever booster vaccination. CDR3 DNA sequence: TGTGCCAGCTCGGGGGTCGGCGGGGTCACCTACAATGAGCAGTTCTTC. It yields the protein CASSGVGGVTYNEQFF.